The source of this T cell receptor (beta chain) is a study of PD-L1 blockade in urothelial cancer. The repertoire was sequenced with immunoSEQ multiplex PCR; TCRdb's copy has only in-frame clones and lacks some. The sample includes about 73,000 clones, about 88% of them seen just once. Looked up from germline, CDR1 is MNHEY and CDR2 is SVGAGI. Trimming removed 1 base from V and 8 bases from J; junction bases left unmatched: 3. CDR3 size: 14 residues. The clonotype originates from a man between 60 and 75 years old with urothelial cancer. Sequenced material: PBMCs, taken around atezolizumab (anti-PD-L1) treatment. The J gene is TRBJ2-1, the V gene TRBV6-5, with 9 bases that match TRBD2. CDR3 sequence (DNA): TGTGCCAGCAGTTACTGGCGGGAGGGCTATGAGCAGTTCTTC. This translates into CASSYWREGYEQFF.